This T cell receptor (beta chain) was observed in a study of shared clonotypes between healthy human individuals. Findings and caveats of the study: Larger estimated richness was generally recorded for naive subsets relative to memory subsets. Depth of sequencing was expected to influence donor clonotype sharing.

Both CD45RO+ cells and CCR7-negative CD45RA+ TemRA cells were combined to make up CD8 memory. Remarks on this clone: Its specificity is not known.

J was trimmed by 4 bases and V by 6 bases; bases with no gene match: 14. CDR1 is MNHEY, CDR2 SMNVEV, per germline (reference sequence). The CDR3 extends over 17 amino acids. Replicate PCRs for sorted subsets used 200 ng DNA; this equaled tens of thousands of T cell genomes. Generated by immunoSEQ multiplex PCR, the TCRdb table keeps only in-frame clones and is missing some. The table includes approximately 110,000 clones, 55% to 80% detected once. The chain employs TRBV27 and TRBJ2-2, with TRBD2 identical over 7 bases. This TCR was recovered from a woman aged 25 to 39 in good health. Sequences were obtained from memory CD8+ T cells sorted from blood. The subset denotes: CD45RO+ cells pooled with CCR7-negative TemRA cells. The CDR3 is CASSAHSGGRVTGELFF. The DNA of the CDR3 is TGTGCCAGCAGCGCCCATAGCGGTGGGAGGGTCACCGGGGAGCTGTTTTTT.